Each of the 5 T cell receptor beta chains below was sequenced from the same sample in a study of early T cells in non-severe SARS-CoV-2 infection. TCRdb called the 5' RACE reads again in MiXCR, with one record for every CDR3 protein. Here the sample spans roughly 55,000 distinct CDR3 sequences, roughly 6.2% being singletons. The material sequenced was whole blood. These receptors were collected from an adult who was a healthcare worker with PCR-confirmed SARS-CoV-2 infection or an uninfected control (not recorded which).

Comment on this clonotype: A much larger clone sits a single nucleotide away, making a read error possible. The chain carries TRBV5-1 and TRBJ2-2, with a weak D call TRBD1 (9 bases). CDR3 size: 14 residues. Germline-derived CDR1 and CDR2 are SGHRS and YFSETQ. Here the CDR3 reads CTSGGQGNTGELFF. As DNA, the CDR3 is TGCACCAGCGGGGGACAGGGGAACACCGGGGAGCTGTTTTTT.

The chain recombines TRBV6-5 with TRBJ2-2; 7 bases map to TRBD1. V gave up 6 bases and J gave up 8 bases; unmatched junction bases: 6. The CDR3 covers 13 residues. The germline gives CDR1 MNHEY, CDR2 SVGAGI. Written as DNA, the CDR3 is TGTGCCAGCAGACCACAGGGGACAGGGGAGCTGTTTTTT. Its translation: CASRPQGTGELFF.

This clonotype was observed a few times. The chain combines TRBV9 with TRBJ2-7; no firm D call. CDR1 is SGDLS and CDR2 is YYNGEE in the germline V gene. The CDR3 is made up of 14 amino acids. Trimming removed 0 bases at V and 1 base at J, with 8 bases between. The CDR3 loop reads CASSVGIGSYEQYF. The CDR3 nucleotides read TGTGCCAGCAGCGTAGGAATCGGGTCCTACGAGCAGTACTTC.

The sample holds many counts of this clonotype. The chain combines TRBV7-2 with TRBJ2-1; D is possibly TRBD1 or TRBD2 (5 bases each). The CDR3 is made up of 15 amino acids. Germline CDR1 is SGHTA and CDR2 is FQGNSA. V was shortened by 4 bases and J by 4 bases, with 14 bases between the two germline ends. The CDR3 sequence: CASSSSGTKYNEQFF. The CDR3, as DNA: TGTGCCAGCAGCTCCTCCGGGACCAAATACAATGAGCAGTTCTTC.

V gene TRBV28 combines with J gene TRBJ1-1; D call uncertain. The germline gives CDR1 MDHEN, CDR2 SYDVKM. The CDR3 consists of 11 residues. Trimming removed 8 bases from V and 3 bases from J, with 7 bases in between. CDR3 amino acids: CASWRDTEAFF. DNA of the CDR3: TGTGCCAGCTGGCGGGACACTGAAGCTTTCTTT.